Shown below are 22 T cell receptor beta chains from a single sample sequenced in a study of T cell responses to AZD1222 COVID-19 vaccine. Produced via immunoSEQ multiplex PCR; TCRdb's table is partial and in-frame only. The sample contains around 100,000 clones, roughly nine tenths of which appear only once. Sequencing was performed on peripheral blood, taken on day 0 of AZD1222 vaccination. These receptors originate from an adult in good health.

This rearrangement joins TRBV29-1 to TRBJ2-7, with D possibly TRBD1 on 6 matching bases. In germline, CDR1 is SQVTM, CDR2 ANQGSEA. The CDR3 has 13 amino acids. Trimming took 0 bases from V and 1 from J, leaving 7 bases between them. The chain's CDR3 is CSVEDQGSYEQYF. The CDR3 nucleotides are TGCAGCGTTGAAGACCAGGGGTCCTACGAGCAGTACTTC.

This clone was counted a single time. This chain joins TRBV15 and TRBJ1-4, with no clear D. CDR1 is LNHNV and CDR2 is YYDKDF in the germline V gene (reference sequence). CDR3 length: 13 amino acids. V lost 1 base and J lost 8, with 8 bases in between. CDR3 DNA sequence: TGTGCCACCAGCAGAGCTTCGGAAGAAAAACTGTTTTTT. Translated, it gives CATSRASEEKLFF.

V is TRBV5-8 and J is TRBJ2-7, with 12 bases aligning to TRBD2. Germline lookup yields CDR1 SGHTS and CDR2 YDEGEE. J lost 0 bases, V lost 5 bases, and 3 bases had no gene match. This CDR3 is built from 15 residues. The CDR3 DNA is TGTGCCAGCAGTATACTAGCGGGGGGCTCCTACGAGCAGTACTTC. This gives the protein CASSILAGGSYEQYF.

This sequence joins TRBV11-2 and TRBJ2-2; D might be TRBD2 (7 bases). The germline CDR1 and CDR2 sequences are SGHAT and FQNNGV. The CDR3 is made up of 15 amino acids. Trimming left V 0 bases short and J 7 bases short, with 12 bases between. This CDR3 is CASSLDRGAIGELFF. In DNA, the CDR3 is TGTGCCAGCAGCTTAGATCGGGGGGCCATCGGGGAGCTGTTTTTT.

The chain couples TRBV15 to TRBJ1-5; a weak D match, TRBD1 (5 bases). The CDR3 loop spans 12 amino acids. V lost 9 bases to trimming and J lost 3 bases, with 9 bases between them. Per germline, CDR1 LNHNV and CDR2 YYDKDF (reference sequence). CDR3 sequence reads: CATSGYNQPQHF. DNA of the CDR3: TGTGCCACTTCAGGGTACAATCAGCCCCAGCATTTT.

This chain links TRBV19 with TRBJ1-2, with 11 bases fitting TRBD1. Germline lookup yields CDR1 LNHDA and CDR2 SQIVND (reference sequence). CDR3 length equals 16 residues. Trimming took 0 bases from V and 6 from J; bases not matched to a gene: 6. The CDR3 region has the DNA TGTGCCAGTAGTATAGACCGGACAGGGGGCGTAAATGGCTACACCTTC. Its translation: CASSIDRTGGVNGYTF.

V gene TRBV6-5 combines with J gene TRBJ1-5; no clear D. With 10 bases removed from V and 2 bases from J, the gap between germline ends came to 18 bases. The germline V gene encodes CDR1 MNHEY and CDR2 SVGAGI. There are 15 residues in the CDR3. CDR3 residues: CAISPKGVGNQPQHF. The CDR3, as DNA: TGTGCCATTTCCCCCAAGGGTGTAGGCAATCAGCCCCAGCATTTT.

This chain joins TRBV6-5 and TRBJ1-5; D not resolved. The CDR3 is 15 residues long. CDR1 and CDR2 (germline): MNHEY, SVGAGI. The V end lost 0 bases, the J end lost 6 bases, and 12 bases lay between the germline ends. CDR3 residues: CASSYSFSISQPQHF. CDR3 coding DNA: TGTGCCAGCAGTTACTCCTTCTCAATATCTCAGCCCCAGCATTTT.

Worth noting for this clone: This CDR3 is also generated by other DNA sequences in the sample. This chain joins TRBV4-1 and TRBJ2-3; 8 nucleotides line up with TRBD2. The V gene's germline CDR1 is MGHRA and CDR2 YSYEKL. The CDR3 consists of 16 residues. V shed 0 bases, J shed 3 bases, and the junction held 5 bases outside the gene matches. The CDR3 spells CASSQEGGRSTDTQYF. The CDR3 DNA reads TGCGCCAGCAGCCAAGAGGGCGGGAGGTCAACAGATACGCAGTATTTT.

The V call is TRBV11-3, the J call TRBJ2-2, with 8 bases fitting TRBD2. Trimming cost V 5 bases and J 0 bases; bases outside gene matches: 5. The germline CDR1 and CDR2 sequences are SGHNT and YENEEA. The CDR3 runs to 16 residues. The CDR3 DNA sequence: TGTGCCAGCAGCCCGGGGGGGTGGGCGAACACCGGGGAGCTGTTTTTT. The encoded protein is CASSPGGWANTGELFF.

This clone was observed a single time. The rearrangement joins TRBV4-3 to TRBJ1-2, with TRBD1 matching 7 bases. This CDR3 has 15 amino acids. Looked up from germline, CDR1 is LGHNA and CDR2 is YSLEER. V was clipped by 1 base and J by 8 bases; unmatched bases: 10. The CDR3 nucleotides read TGCGCCAGCAGCCAAGGGGACAGCGGTCAGCGGGGCTACACCTTC. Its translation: CASSQGDSGQRGYTF.

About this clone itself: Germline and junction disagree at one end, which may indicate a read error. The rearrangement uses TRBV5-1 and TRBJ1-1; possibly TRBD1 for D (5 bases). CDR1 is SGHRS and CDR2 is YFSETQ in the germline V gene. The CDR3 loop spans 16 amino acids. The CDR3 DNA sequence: TGTGCCAGCAGCCCCGTGATGGGGGAGGGAGGCACTGAAGCTTTCTTT. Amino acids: CASSPVMGEGGTEAFF.

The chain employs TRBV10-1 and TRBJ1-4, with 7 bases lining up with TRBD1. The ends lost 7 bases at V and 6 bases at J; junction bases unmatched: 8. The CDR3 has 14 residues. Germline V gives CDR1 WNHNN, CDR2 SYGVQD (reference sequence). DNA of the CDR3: TGCGCCAGCAACAAGACAGGGAGGTATGAAAAACTGTTTTTT. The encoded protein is CASNKTGRYEKLFF.

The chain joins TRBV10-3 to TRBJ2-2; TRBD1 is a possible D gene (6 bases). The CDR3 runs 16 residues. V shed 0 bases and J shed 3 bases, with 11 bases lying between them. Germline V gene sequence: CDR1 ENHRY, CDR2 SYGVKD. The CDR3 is CAISESTGVDTGELFF. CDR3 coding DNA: TGTGCCATCAGTGAGTCGACAGGTGTGGACACCGGGGAGCTGTTTTTT.

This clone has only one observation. This CDR3 reads CASSVRGSSYEQYF. CDR3 coding DNA: TGTGCCAGCAGCGTTAGAGGGAGCTCCTACGAGCAGTACTTC. This chain joins TRBV9 and TRBJ2-7, with a possible D match to TRBD2 (5 bases). This CDR3 contains 14 residues. Germline V gene sequence: CDR1 SGDLS, CDR2 YYNGEE. The V end lost 2 bases, the J end lost 0 bases, and 9 bases lay between the germline ends. Filled out from reference TRBV9 and TRBJ2-7, the complete variable domain reads DSGVTQTPKHLITATGQRVTLRCSPRSGDLSVYWYQQSLDQGLQFLIQYYNGEERAKGNILERFSAQQFPDLHSELNLSSLELGDSALYFCASSVRGSSYEQYFGPGTRLTVT.

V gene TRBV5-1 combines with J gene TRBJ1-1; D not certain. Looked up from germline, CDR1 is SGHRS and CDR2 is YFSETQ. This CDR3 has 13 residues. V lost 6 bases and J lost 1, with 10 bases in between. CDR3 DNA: TGCGCCAGCAACGGGGAGGCGAACACTGAAGCTTTCTTT. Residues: CASNGEANTEAFF.

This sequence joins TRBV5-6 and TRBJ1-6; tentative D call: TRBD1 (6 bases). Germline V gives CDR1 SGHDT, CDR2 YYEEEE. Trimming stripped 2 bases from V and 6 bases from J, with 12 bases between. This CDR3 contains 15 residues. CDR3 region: CASSFGGAPNSPLHF. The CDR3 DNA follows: TGTGCCAGCAGCTTCGGGGGGGCCCCTAATTCACCCCTCCACTTT.

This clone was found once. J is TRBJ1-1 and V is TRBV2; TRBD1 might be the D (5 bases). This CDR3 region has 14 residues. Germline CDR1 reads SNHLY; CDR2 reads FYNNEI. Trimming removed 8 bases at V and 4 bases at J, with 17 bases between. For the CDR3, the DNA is TGTGCCAGCGGCCAGGGAAGGTTGGCCACTGAAGCTTTCTTT. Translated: CASGQGRLATEAFF.

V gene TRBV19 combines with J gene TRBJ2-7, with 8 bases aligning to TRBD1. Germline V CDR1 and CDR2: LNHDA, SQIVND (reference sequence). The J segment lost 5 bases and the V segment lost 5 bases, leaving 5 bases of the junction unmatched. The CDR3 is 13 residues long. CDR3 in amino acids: CASSLQGEDEQYF. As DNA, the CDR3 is TGTGCCAGTAGTCTACAGGGGGAAGACGAGCAGTACTTC.

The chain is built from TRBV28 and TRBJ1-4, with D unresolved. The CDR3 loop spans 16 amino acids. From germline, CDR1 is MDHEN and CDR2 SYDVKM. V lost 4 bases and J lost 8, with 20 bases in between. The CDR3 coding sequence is TGTGCCAGCAGTTCGATGATCGGTGGGCGGAACGAAAAACTGTTTTTT. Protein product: CASSSMIGGRNEKLFF.

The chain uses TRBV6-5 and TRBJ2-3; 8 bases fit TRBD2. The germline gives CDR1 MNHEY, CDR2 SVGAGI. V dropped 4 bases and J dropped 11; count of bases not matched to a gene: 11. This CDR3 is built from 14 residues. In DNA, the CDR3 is TGTGCCAGCAGTTCACAGACCGGGACTAGGGAGCAGTATTTT. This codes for CASSSQTGTREQYF.

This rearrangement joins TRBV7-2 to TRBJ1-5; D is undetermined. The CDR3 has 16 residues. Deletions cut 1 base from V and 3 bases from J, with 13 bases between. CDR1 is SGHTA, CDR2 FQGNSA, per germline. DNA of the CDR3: TGTGCCAGCAGCTTAGGTTCAACAGTCCCCAATCAGCCCCAGCATTTT. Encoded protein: CASSLGSTVPNQPQHF.